This entry features one T cell receptor (beta chain) sequence. The data were produced by immunoSEQ multiplex PCR, yet TCRdb's version contains in-frame clones alone and is incomplete. The sample has roughly 2,500,000 clones, approximately 94% seen once. These data come from a study of shared clonotypes between healthy human individuals. Germline V gives CDR1 LGHNA, CDR2 YSLEER. V was shortened by 1 base and J by 7 bases, with 13 bases between the two germline ends. This CDR3 has 14 residues. What was sequenced was naive CD4+ T cells from PBMCs. Described subset: CD45RA+ positively selected. This clonotype originated in a young man in good health. Some clones in this sample may be carry-over from other donors' samples. This rearrangement joins TRBV4-3 to TRBJ1-1; D gene uncertain. CDR3 DNA sequence: TGCGCCAGCAGCCAAGCGGTTGCTGGTTATGAAGCTTTCTTT. Amino acid sequence: CASSQAVAGYEAFF.